In its sample, the clone carrying this TCR beta chain was seen a few times. Its antigen is currently unknown. These data are taken from a study of response to subunit inactivated influenza vaccine. TCRdb analysed the RT-PCR reads with MiXCR anew, one entry per CDR3 protein. The table shows hundreds of thousands of distinct CDR3 sequences, with under 15% occurring only once. This CDR3 has 15 residues. CDR1 is LGHNA, CDR2 YSLEER, per germline. The ends were cut back, 0 bases at V and 9 bases at J, with 14 bases in the middle. Points from the study as a whole: That few new T cells are recruited by each seasonal influenza vaccination was the authors' suggestion.

The origin of this receptor is a man aged 50 to 60 who received an inactivated influenza vaccine. The chain is built from TRBV4-3 and TRBJ2-2; TRBD2 is a possible D gene (5 bases). This specimen consisted of PBMCs from blood, obtained about 40 days after vaccination. The CDR3 sequence: CASSQEVVGGRELFF. CDR3 coding DNA: TGCGCCAGCAGCCAAGAAGTCGTCGGAGGAAGGGAGCTGTTTTTT.